One T cell receptor (beta chain) is described in this entry. The sample belongs to a study of T cell responses to AZD1222 COVID-19 vaccine. Method: immunoSEQ multiplex PCR; TCRdb's copy keeps in-frame clones and lacks some. The repertoire consists of some 63,000 clones, with approximately 82% occurring once and the leading ten covering 20%. The sample in question was peripheral blood, obtained on day 0 of AZD1222 vaccination. The sequence was obtained from an adult in good health.

CDR3 sequence reads: CASSVLPLGGTGELFF. For the CDR3, the DNA is TGTGCCAGCAGCGTCCTCCCCCTGGGGGGGACGGGGGAGCTGTTTTTT. V is TRBV9 and J is TRBJ2-2; 7 bases line up with TRBD2. J lost 8 bases, V lost 2 bases, and 12 bases had no gene match. CDR1 is SGDLS and CDR2 is YYNGEE in the germline V gene. The CDR3 consists of 16 residues.